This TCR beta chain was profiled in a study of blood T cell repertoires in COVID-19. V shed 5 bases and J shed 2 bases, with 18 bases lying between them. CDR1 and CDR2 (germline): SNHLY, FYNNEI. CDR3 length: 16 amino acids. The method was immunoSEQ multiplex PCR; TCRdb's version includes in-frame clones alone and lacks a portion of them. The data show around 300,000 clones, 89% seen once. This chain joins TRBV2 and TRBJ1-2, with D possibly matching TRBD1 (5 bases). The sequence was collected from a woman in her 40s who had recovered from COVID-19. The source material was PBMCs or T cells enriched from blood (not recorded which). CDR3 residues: CASSPTPGGTNYGYTF. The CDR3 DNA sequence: TGTGCCAGCAGTCCCACCCCGGGGGGTACAAACTATGGCTACACCTTC.